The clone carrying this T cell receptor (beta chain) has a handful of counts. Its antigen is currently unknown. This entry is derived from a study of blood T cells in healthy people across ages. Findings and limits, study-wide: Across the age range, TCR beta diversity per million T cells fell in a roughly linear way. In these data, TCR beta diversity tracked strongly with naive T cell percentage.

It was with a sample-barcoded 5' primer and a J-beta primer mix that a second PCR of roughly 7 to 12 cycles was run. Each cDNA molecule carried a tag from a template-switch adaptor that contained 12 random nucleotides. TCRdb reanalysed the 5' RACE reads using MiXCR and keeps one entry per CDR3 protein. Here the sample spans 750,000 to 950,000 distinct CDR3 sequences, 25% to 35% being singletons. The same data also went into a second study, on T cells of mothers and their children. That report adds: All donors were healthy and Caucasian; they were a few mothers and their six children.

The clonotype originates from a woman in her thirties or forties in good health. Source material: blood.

DNA for the CDR3: TGCAGTGCCTTTCTACCGAGGACCGGGGAGCTGTTTTTT. Translating it yields CSAFLPRTGELFF. The chain uses TRBV20-1 and TRBJ2-2; D remains ambiguous. There are 13 residues in the CDR3. V lost 6 bases, J lost 5 bases, and 13 bases lay in between. Germline lookup yields CDR1 DFQATT and CDR2 SNEGSKA (reference sequence).